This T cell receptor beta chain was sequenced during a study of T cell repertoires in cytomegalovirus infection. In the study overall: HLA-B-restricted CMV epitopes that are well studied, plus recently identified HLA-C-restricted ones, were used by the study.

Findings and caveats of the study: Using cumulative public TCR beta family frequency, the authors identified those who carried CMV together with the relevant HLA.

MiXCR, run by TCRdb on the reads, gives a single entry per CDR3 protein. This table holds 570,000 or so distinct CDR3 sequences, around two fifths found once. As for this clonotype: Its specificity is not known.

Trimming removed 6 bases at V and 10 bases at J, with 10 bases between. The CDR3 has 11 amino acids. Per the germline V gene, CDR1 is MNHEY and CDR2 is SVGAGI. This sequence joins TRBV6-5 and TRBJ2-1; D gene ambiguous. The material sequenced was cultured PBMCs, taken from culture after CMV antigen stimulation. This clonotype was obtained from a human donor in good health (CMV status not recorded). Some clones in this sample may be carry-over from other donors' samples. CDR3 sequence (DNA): TGTGCCAGCAGCTTTGAAGGGGAGCAGTTCTTC. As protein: CASSFEGEQFF.